This note documents a single TCR beta chain sequence. Its antigen remains unknown. This entry belongs to a study of OX40 agonist ivuxolimab in advanced cancers. The study, taken as a whole, reports: Dose levels from 0.1 to 3.0 mg/kg saw CD4+ and CD8+ blood T cells expand clonally by week 6. Some of the nonresponding patients also showed low levels of normalized T-cell clonal expansion.

Unmatched junction bases numbered 8, after V lost 1 base and J lost 3 bases. CDR1 SGHVS and CDR2 FQNEAQ come from the germline V gene. The CDR3 runs 17 residues. Measured with immunoSEQ multiplex PCR; TCRdb has only the in-frame clones, and not every one. Among 60,000 to 75,000 clones listed, about four fifths were seen once. This clonotype originated in an adult with an advanced solid tumor such as melanoma, head and neck, liver or kidney cancer. The sample was CD4+ or CD8+ T cells sorted from blood, taken in a trial of the OX40 agonist ivuxolimab. This chain joins TRBV7-8 and TRBJ2-3, with 9 bases matching TRBD1. The CDR3 region is CASSLDNPGTGTDTQYF. Written as DNA, the CDR3 is TGTGCCAGCAGCTTAGATAACCCCGGGACAGGGACAGATACGCAGTATTTT.